Shown below are 30 T cell receptor beta chains from a single sample sequenced in a study of blood T cell repertoires in COVID-19. Sequencing was performed with immunoSEQ multiplex PCR; in TCRdb, only in-frame clones are kept and a portion is missing. The sample lists roughly 94,000 clones; roughly 84% were seen once. Sequenced: peripheral blood. Source of these receptors: a man between 60 and 75 years old with acute or convalescent COVID-19.

The chain is built from TRBV18 and TRBJ2-5; D unclear. Trimming removed 3 bases at V and 1 base at J, with 9 bases between. Germline assignment: CDR1 KGHSH and CDR2 LQKENI. This CDR3 has 14 amino acids. Here the CDR3 DNA reads TGTGCCAGCTCACCGATCTCGAGCCAAGAGACCCAGTACTTC. Amino acids: CASSPISSQETQYF.

The chain links TRBV19 to TRBJ1-3, with D unresolved. The CDR3 is 16 amino acids. Germline CDR1 LNHDA, CDR2 SQIVND (reference sequence). V shed 1 base and J shed 2 bases, with 12 bases lying between them. The CDR3 coding sequence is TGTGCCAGTAGTATAGCGCGGCGGGTAGCTGGAAACACCATATATTTT. Protein: CASSIARRVAGNTIYF.

The V and J genes are TRBV6-6 and TRBJ1-3; D not resolved. The CDR3 consists of 16 residues. Germline V lookup: CDR1 MNHNY, CDR2 SVGAGI (reference sequence). Deletions cut 5 bases from V and 0 bases from J, with 14 bases between. The CDR3 nucleotides are TGTGCCAGCAGTCCCGGAGGGCTGAACTCTGGAAACACCATATATTTT. Its protein is CASSPGGLNSGNTIYF.

The rearrangement uses TRBV5-1 and TRBJ2-2; a possible D gene is TRBD2 (6 bases). The CDR3 spans 14 residues. The germline V and J ends were trimmed by 4 bases and 2 bases, with 9 bases remaining between them. CDR1 and CDR2 from the germline V gene are SGHRS and YFSETQ. The CDR3 loop is CASSPGGNTGELFF. DNA of the CDR3: TGCGCCAGCAGCCCCGGGGGAAACACCGGGGAGCTGTTTTTT. The whole variable domain, remainder taken from reference TRBV5-1 and TRBJ2-2, is KAGVTQTPRYLIKTRGQQVTLSCSPISGHRSVSWYQQTPGQGLQFLFEYFSETQRNKGNFPGRFSGRQFSNSRSEMNVSTLELGDSALYLCASSPGGNTGELFFGEGSRLTVL.

The chain recombines TRBV11-2 with TRBJ2-3, with D tentatively TRBD1 (6 bases). Germline lookup yields CDR1 SGHAT and CDR2 FQNNGV. There are 14 residues in the CDR3. The V gene lost 4 bases and the J gene lost 2 bases, with 10 bases spanning the gap. This CDR3 is CASSSGQFTDTQYF. The CDR3 bases are TGTGCCAGCAGCTCCGGACAGTTCACAGATACGCAGTATTTT.

This chain's CDR3 is CASNPGGRRQPQHF. The CDR3 DNA reads TGTGCCAGTAATCCAGGGGGCCGGCGTCAGCCCCAGCATTTT. The V and J genes are TRBV19 and TRBJ1-5, with 8 bases aligning to TRBD1. Germline V lookup: CDR1 LNHDA, CDR2 SQIVND (reference sequence). Trimming at V came to 7 bases and at J to 6 bases, leaving 8 bases not matched to a gene. This CDR3 spans 14 amino acids.

This clone was detected only once. J is TRBJ2-2 and V is TRBV4-1; no definite D call. Germline V gene lookup returns CDR1 MGHRA and CDR2 YSYEKL. V shed 0 bases and J shed 13 bases, with 15 bases lying between them. This CDR3 region has 14 residues. The CDR3 sequence is CASSQDMAPGGLFF. CDR3 sequence (DNA): TGCGCCAGCAGCCAAGATATGGCCCCCGGCGGGCTGTTTTTT.

The genes are TRBV7-2 and TRBJ1-2, with D unclear. The CDR3 loop spans 11 amino acids. V lost 3 bases to trimming and J lost 4 bases, with 3 bases between them. The germline CDR1 and CDR2 sequences are SGHTA and FQGNSA. CDR3 region: CASSFLYGYTF. The CDR3 nucleotides are TGTGCCAGCAGCTTCCTCTATGGCTACACCTTC.

CDR3 loop: CASSLGQGFYEQYV. The CDR3 DNA reads TGTGCCAGCAGCTTGGGACAGGGCTTCTACGAGCAGTACGTC. V and J are TRBV5-5 and TRBJ2-7, with TRBD1 matching 7 bases. Germline V gives CDR1 SGHKS, CDR2 YYEKEE (reference sequence). The CDR3 is made up of 14 amino acids. Trimming took 0 bases from V and 3 from J; bases not matched to a gene: 3.

The chain links TRBV28 to TRBJ2-5, with TRBD2 as a possible D gene (6 bases). CDR1 and CDR2 (germline): MDHEN, SYDVKM. V dropped 1 base and J dropped 1 base, with 13 bases sitting between them. This CDR3 contains 16 residues. The CDR3 nucleotides read TGTGCCAGCAGTTTATTCAAAAGCGGGTCCCAAGAGACCCAGTACTTC. Translated: CASSLFKSGSQETQYF.

This chain joins TRBV4-3 and TRBJ1-2; 10 bases are shared with TRBD1. This CDR3 contains 14 residues. CDR1 and CDR2 (germline): LGHNA, YSLEER. V trimming: 4 bases; J trimming: 7 bases; junction bases outside the gene matches: 6. CDR3 region: CASSRGTGAGGYTF. In DNA form, the CDR3 reads TGCGCCAGCAGCCGAGGGACAGGGGCAGGTGGCTACACCTTC.

This rearrangement joins TRBV15 to TRBJ2-3; 7 positions match TRBD2. Trimming removed 1 base from V and 1 base from J; junction bases left unmatched: 5. The CDR3 totals 16 residues. Germline loops: CDR1 LNHNV, CDR2 YYDKDF (reference sequence). DNA for the CDR3: TGTGCCACCAGCAGAGGCTTGGGGGGGGGCACAGATACGCAGTATTTT. Its protein product is CATSRGLGGGTDTQYF.

The sample holds one count of this clone. The chain joins TRBV6-6 to TRBJ2-3, with 9 bases lining up with TRBD1. The CDR3 has 13 amino acids. Germline values: CDR1 MNHNY, CDR2 SVGAGI (reference sequence). Trimming cost V 8 bases and J 1 base; bases outside gene matches: 1. The DNA of the CDR3 is TGTGCCAGCTGGACAGGGGGCACAGATACGCAGTATTTT. Translation: CASWTGGTDTQYF.

In this sample, this clone turned up once. The chain has TRBV12-3 or TRBV12-4 and TRBJ1-2; the match to TRBD1 covers 8 bases. V lost 3 bases, J lost 8 bases, and 5 bases stayed unmatched. The CDR3 has 13 amino acids. DNA for the CDR3: TGTGCCAGCAGTTTCCGGACAGGGAGAGGCTACACCTTC. As protein: CASSFRTGRGYTF.

V gene TRBV2 combines with J gene TRBJ1-1; TRBD1 aligns across 7 bases. The CDR3 contains 13 residues. CDR1 is SNHLY, CDR2 FYNNEI, per germline. V lost 10 bases, J lost 1 base, and 6 bases stayed unmatched. CDR3 amino acids: CAIMTGRNTEAFF. CDR3 coding DNA: TGTGCCATCATGACAGGGCGGAACACTGAAGCTTTCTTT.

The chain couples TRBV5-4 to TRBJ2-2, with 7 bases identical to TRBD1. This CDR3 spans 15 amino acids. The germline V gene has CDR1 SGHNT and CDR2 YYREEE (reference sequence). V shed 5 bases and J 5 bases; nucleotides not matched to a gene: 9. The CDR3 DNA reads as TGTGCCAGCAGGCAGACAGGGTGGAGAACCGGGGAGCTGTTTTTT. It encodes CASRQTGWRTGELFF.

The CDR3 coding sequence is TGTGCCAGTAGTCCCCTTGGGGACAGCTATGGCTACACCTTC. Its translation: CASSPLGDSYGYTF. The rearrangement links TRBV19 to TRBJ1-2; 7 bases line up with TRBD1. Germline-derived CDR1 and CDR2 are LNHDA and SQIVND (reference sequence). After removal of 5 bases from V and 4 bases from J, the junction contained 7 bases not matched to a gene. The CDR3 extends over 14 amino acids.

V gene TRBV7-6 combines with J gene TRBJ2-1; TRBD2 agrees at 8 bases. Losses at the gene ends were 4 bases for V and 3 bases for J; bases not matched to a gene: 8. This CDR3 is 16 amino acids long. The germline gives CDR1 SGHVS, CDR2 FNYEAQ. CDR3 coding DNA: TGTGCCAGCAGCTCCCAAGCGGGGGCGTACTACAATGAGCAGTTCTTC. This encodes CASSSQAGAYYNEQFF.

The CDR3 sequence is CASSAAGTDYGYTF. The CDR3 DNA reads TGTGCCAGCAGCGCTGCCGGGACAGACTATGGCTACACCTTC. The V call is TRBV5-6, the J call TRBJ1-2, with TRBD1 matching over 7 bases. The CDR3 length is 14 residues. Germline-derived CDR1 and CDR2 are SGHDT and YYEEEE. V was pared by 4 bases and J by 3 bases, with 6 bases of the junction left unmatched.

For this clone: Mismatch with germline at one junction end may stem from a read error. V usage is TRBV7-7 and J usage is TRBJ2-1, with 7 bases that match TRBD2. The CDR3 has 15 amino acids. Per the germline V gene, CDR1 is SSHAT and CDR2 is FNYEAQ (reference sequence). The CDR3 DNA reads TGTGCTAGCAGCCCGACGGGGGGTAACTACAATGAGCAGTTCTTC. It specifies CASSPTGGNYNEQFF.

The rearrangement links TRBV28 to TRBJ1-6; the D gene is possibly TRBD1 (6 bases). The V and J ends lost 8 bases and 7 bases respectively, with 15 bases between them. There are 14 residues in the CDR3. Germline-derived CDR1 and CDR2 are MDHEN and SYDVKM. The CDR3 DNA follows: TGTGCCAGCGGGGGGGGCGCGGTGAATTCACCCCTCCACTTT. Translated, it gives CASGGGAVNSPLHF.

This rearrangement joins TRBV27 to TRBJ1-1, with D possibly TRBD1 on 5 matching bases. CDR1 is MNHEY and CDR2 is SMNVEV in the germline V gene (reference sequence). Trimming took off 1 base at V and 1 base at J, with 13 bases between the two ends. This CDR3 has 16 residues. The CDR3 nucleotides read TGTGCCAGCAGTTTATTACGGGGGTGGAGGAACACTGAAGCTTTCTTT. It is translated as CASSLLRGWRNTEAFF.

The V call is TRBV19, the J call TRBJ2-5; the match to TRBD1 covers 9 bases. Germline assignment: CDR1 LNHDA and CDR2 SQIVND (reference sequence). The CDR3 has 16 residues. The J segment lost 4 bases and the V segment lost 5 bases, leaving 11 bases of the junction unmatched. The CDR3 loop reads CASSGIGTGKRETQYF. DNA for the CDR3: TGTGCCAGTAGTGGCATAGGGACAGGGAAGCGAGAGACCCAGTACTTC.

V is TRBV2 and J is TRBJ1-5, with unresolved D. Trimming removed 3 bases at V and 2 bases at J, with 8 bases between. The CDR3 consists of 14 residues. Germline V gene lookup returns CDR1 SNHLY and CDR2 FYNNEI. The CDR3 nucleotides are TGTGCCAGCAGTGATCGGCAGGGCAATCAGCCCCAGCATTTT. It is translated as CASSDRQGNQPQHF.

Here the CDR3 reads CSARLNYGYTF. As DNA, the CDR3 is TGCAGTGCTAGATTAAACTATGGCTACACCTTC. The chain uses TRBV20-1 and TRBJ1-2; D not resolved. The V end was cut by 2 bases, the J end by 2 bases, with 3 bases between. In germline, CDR1 is DFQATT, CDR2 SNEGSKA (reference sequence). This CDR3 has 11 amino acids.

V is TRBV19 and J is TRBJ1-5, with TRBD1 identical over 10 bases. The CDR3 covers 16 residues. Trimming took 10 bases from V and 3 from J; bases not matched to a gene: 12. Germline V gives CDR1 LNHDA, CDR2 SQIVND (reference sequence). CDR3 DNA: TGTGCCACCATCGATTGGACAGGGGGTAACAATCAGCCCCAGCATTTT. Encoded protein: CATIDWTGGNNQPQHF.

The genes are TRBV7-8 and TRBJ1-4; D is unclear. There are 14 residues in the CDR3. The germline V and J ends were trimmed by 5 bases and 2 bases, with 9 bases remaining between them. The V gene's germline CDR1 is SGHVS and CDR2 FQNEAQ. CDR3 in amino acids: CASSRDGTNEKLFF. In DNA form, the CDR3 reads TGTGCCAGCAGCCGAGACGGGACTAATGAAAAACTGTTTTTT. The entire variable domain, with the rest obtained from reference TRBV7-8 and TRBJ1-4, is as follows: GAGVSQSPRYKVAKRGQDVALRCDPISGHVSLFWYQQALGQGPEFLTYFQNEAQLDKSGLPSDRFFAERPEGSVSTLKIQRTQQEDSAVYLCASSRDGTNEKLFFGSGTQLSVL.

The CDR3 nucleotides are TGTGCCAGCTCACCGGGACAGGGGTCGGGTGAGCAGTTCTTC. Protein product: CASSPGQGSGEQFF. The chain joins TRBV18 to TRBJ2-1; 10 bases agree with TRBD1. This CDR3 contains 14 residues. Germline V gives CDR1 KGHSH, CDR2 LQKENI. Unmatched junction bases numbered 5, after V lost 3 bases and J lost 9 bases.

The V gene is TRBV4-1, the J gene TRBJ1-1, with D tentatively TRBD1 (5 bases). The CDR3 is 14 residues long. The germline V gene has CDR1 MGHRA and CDR2 YSYEKL. V was cut by 0 bases and J by 1 base, with 6 bases left in between. In DNA form, the CDR3 reads TGCGCCAGCAGCCAAGATAGGGGGAACACTGAAGCTTTCTTT. Residues: CASSQDRGNTEAFF.

This clone was seen only a few times. This rearrangement joins TRBV5-6 to TRBJ1-3; D is possibly TRBD1 (6 bases). Germline lookup yields CDR1 SGHDT and CDR2 YYEEEE. The V gene lost 0 bases and the J gene lost 3 bases, with 22 bases spanning the gap. The CDR3 spans 19 residues. In DNA form, the CDR3 reads TGTGCCAGCAGCTTGGGCCCCACTTTTAAGGGCAGGGGTGGAAACACCATATATTTT. As protein: CASSLGPTFKGRGGNTIYF.